A selection of T cell receptor beta chains follows, all from one sample in a study of CD8 T cells in Susac syndrome. One entry per CDR3 protein results from TCRdb running MiXCR on the immunoSEQ multiplex PCR reads. The data show around 180,000 distinct CDR3 sequences, around 95% seen once. The specimen was CD4+ T cells from PBMCs. The receptors were gathered from a human donor with multiple sclerosis. CDR3s include the opening cysteine and the closing phenylalanine or tryptophan.

cdr3_aa: CASSPHKGSGANVLTF
j_call: TRBJ2-6
v_call: TRBV9

cdr3_aa: CSARRQVVFDTQYF
j_call: TRBJ2-3
v_call: TRBV20-1

cdr3_aa: CASSQFLRSEAFF
j_call: TRBJ1-1
v_call: TRBV3-1

cdr3_aa: CASSFLGGNSGANVLTF
j_call: TRBJ2-6
v_call: TRBV27

cdr3_aa: CASSSSRTPLNEQFF
j_call: TRBJ2-1
v_call: TRBV7-9

cdr3_aa: CASSLESNYNSPLHF
j_call: TRBJ1-6
v_call: TRBV12-3/TRBV12-4

cdr3_aa: CASSERRDFEQFF
j_call: TRBJ2-1
v_call: TRBV2

cdr3_aa: CASSSQAEQYF
j_call: TRBJ2-7
v_call: TRBV3-1

cdr3_aa: CATFPGDGDTGELFF
j_call: TRBJ2-2
v_call: TRBV24-1

cdr3_aa: CASSSDSFSTDTQYF
j_call: TRBJ2-3
v_call: TRBV5-1

cdr3_aa: CSGKGTGTYYNEQFF
j_call: TRBJ2-1
v_call: TRBV29-1

cdr3_aa: CSAGDPNEKLFF
j_call: TRBJ1-4
v_call: TRBV29-1

cdr3_aa: CSANPGGNEQFF
j_call: TRBJ2-1
v_call: TRBV29-1

cdr3_aa: CASSSGLVIQETQYF
j_call: TRBJ2-5
v_call: TRBV7-9

cdr3_aa: CASSLEVGAQYF
j_call: TRBJ2-5
v_call: TRBV7-2

cdr3_aa: CSAGGLAGLRGEQFF
j_call: TRBJ2-1
v_call: TRBV20-1

cdr3_aa: CASRLGDNSPLHF
j_call: TRBJ1-6
v_call: TRBV5-1

cdr3_aa: CAWSPRGGVGYTF
j_call: TRBJ1-2
v_call: TRBV30

cdr3_aa: CASQPFPLAGLDNEQFF
j_call: TRBJ2-1
v_call: TRBV4-2

cdr3_aa: CATSVGYNEQFF
j_call: TRBJ2-1
v_call: TRBV15

cdr3_aa: CASSQSSGVNEQYF
j_call: TRBJ2-7
v_call: TRBV23-1

cdr3_aa: CASSLGTTTAQHF
j_call: TRBJ1-5
v_call: TRBV12-3/TRBV12-4